This is a list of T cell receptor beta chains from one sample in a study of T cells after yellow fever vaccination. TCRdb passed the 5' RACE reads through MiXCR, listing each CDR3 protein once. Among under 600,000 distinct CDR3 sequences listed, about 14% were seen once. The input for sequencing was PBMCs, taken on the day of the yellow fever booster vaccination. Receptor source: a man aged 25 to 45 who received the YFV17D yellow fever vaccine. The CDR3 runs from the conserved cysteine through the conserved F or W. The order of the fields is J gene, V gene, clone size, D gene, CDR3 DNA, CDR3 protein. D genes are given only for firm matches. Clone sizes are given selectively: once, few, many, or a class where the clone is expanded.

>TRBJ1-4|TRBV19|.|TRBD1
TGTGCCAGTAGCGGGAGACAGGGGGCTAATGAAAAACTGTTTTTT
CASSGRQGANEKLFF
>TRBJ2-3|TRBV5-1|few|TRBD2
TGCGCCAGCAGCCCCGGACTAGAATCAGATACGCAGTATTTT
CASSPGLESDTQYF
>TRBJ1-2|TRBV10-3|.|.
TGTGCCATTCGAAGCCCCAGCGATAACTATGGCTACACCTTC
CAIRSPSDNYGYTF
>TRBJ2-7|TRBV21-1|.|.
TGTGCCAGCAGCAGGGGACAGGGGTATTACGAGCAGTACTTC
CASSRGQGYYEQYF
>TRBJ2-3|TRBV7-9|.|.
TGTGCCAGCAGCGAGTACCTTTCTAGCACAGATACGCAGTATTTT
CASSEYLSSTDTQYF
>TRBJ2-1|TRBV5-1|few|.
TGCGCCAGCAGGGGCCGGGGTTTCGACAATGAGCAGTTCTTC
CASRGRGFDNEQFF
>TRBJ2-6|TRBV11-2|.|.
TGTGCCAGCAGCTTAAGGTCAGGGAAGATCTCTGGGGCCAACGTCCTGACTTTC
CASSLRSGKISGANVLTF
>TRBJ1-2|TRBV27|few|.
TGTGCCAGTGGACGTTCTAACTATGGCTACACCTTC
CASGRSNYGYTF
>TRBJ2-5|TRBV20-1|.|.
TGCAGTGCTAGAGATCGGACGGCGCGAGAGACCCAGTACTTC
CSARDRTARETQYF
>TRBJ1-1|TRBV12-3/TRBV12-4|few|.
TGTGCCAGCAGTTTCGAGGACTTGAACACTGAAGCTTTCTTT
CASSFEDLNTEAFF
>TRBJ1-2|TRBV5-1|few|.
TGCGCCAGCAGCTTGGGGCCCACGGACTCCGGGTGGAATGGCTACACCTTC
CASSLGPTDSGWNGYTF
>TRBJ1-5|TRBV27|few|.
TGTGCCAGCAGTCCGGCAAATCAGCCCCAGCATTTT
CASSPANQPQHF
>TRBJ2-1|TRBV20-1|many|TRBD2
TGCAGTGCTAGAGGGGGGAGCGGGAGTAGCAATGAGCAGTTCTTC
CSARGGSGSSNEQFF
>TRBJ2-7|TRBV14|few|.
TGTGCCAGCAGCCAAGAAGGGTTCGAGCAGTACTTC
CASSQEGFEQYF
>TRBJ2-5|TRBV14|many|.
TGTGCCAGCAGCCAAGATGGACCCCCCGGTAGGACCCAGTACTTC
CASSQDGPPGRTQYF
>TRBJ2-7|TRBV7-2|few|TRBD1
TGTGCCAGCAGCCTTTCTACAGGGGGCGCGTCTAACGAGCAGTACTTC
CASSLSTGGASNEQYF
>TRBJ2-1|TRBV20-1|.|TRBD2
TGCAGTGCAGGCTTAGCGGGGTCGGGGGATGAGCAGTTCTTC
CSAGLAGSGDEQFF
>TRBJ2-7|TRBV28|.|.
TGTGCCAGCACCAGAGCGGGCTTGGGCTCCTACGAGCAGTACTTC
CASTRAGLGSYEQYF
>TRBJ1-2|TRBV7-2|.|TRBD1
TGTGCCAGCACCAACCGGGACAGGTGGGGCTACACCTTC
CASTNRDRWGYTF
>TRBJ2-7|TRBV6-2/TRBV6-3|many|.
TGTGCCAGCACCCAGGGCTACGAGCAGTACTTC
CASTQGYEQYF
>TRBJ2-7|TRBV29-1|few|TRBD1
TGCAGCGTTGTTCCGCTTAGTAGGGGGCACGAGCAGTACTTC
CSVVPLSRGHEQYF
>TRBJ2-4|TRBV5-6|few|.
TGTGCCAGCAGCCCGGGCTCTCCCGGGGTTCAGTACTTC
CASSPGSPGVQYF
>TRBJ2-1|TRBV20-1|few|.
TGCAGTGCTAGCAAAGGGACTTTGGACGGTGAGCAGTTCTTC
CSASKGTLDGEQFF
>TRBJ2-5|TRBV18|many|.
TGTGCCAGCTCACCATCCTATACGGCAGAGACCCAGTACTTC
CASSPSYTAETQYF
>TRBJ2-5|TRBV18|few|.
TGTGCCAGCTCACCGTGGGACACCCAAGAGACCCAGTACTTC
CASSPWDTQETQYF
>TRBJ2-1|TRBV20-1|few|TRBD2
TGCAGTGCTCCAAAGAGCGGGAGCAGCTACAATGAGCAGTTCTTC
CSAPKSGSSYNEQFF
>TRBJ2-7|TRBV20-1|.|TRBD2
TGCAGTGCTGTAGCGGGAGGGCGATCCTACGAGCAGTACTTC
CSAVAGGRSYEQYF
>TRBJ2-3|TRBV7-8|few|TRBD2
TGTGCCAGCAGCCCCCTAGGACTAGAGACCCTGCCTGGGGCAGATACGCAGTATTTT
CASSPLGLETLPGADTQYF
>TRBJ2-1|TRBV20-1|.|.
TGCAGTGGATCGGCTAGCGCTTACAATGAGCAGTTCTTC
CSGSASAYNEQFF
>TRBJ1-5|TRBV29-1|.|TRBD1
TGCAGCGTTGCGGGGGACAGCAGCAATCAGCCCCAGCATTTT
CSVAGDSSNQPQHF
>TRBJ2-1|TRBV12-3/TRBV12-4|many|.
TGTGCCAGCAGTTTAAGAGGGTCGACTGAGCAGTTCTTC
CASSLRGSTEQFF
>TRBJ2-1|TRBV4-3|few|TRBD2
TGCGCCAGCAGCCAAGATATTAGCGGGAGGGAAATCCTCTCCTACAATGAGCAGTTCTTC
CASSQDISGREILSYNEQFF
>TRBJ2-5|TRBV7-2|few|.
TGTGCCAGCAGCTTCGTACCGGGAGAGACCCAGTACTTC
CASSFVPGETQYF
>TRBJ2-3|TRBV5-1|.|.
TGCGCCAGCAGCCCTGACCGGCATGCGGCAGATACGCAGTATTTT
CASSPDRHAADTQYF
>TRBJ2-2|TRBV6-1|.|TRBD2
TGTGCCAGCAGCACTCCCCGGCTAGCGGGAGGATTAAACACCGGGGAGCTGTTTTTT
CASSTPRLAGGLNTGELFF
>TRBJ2-7|TRBV5-4|.|TRBD2
TGTGCCAGCAGTCAGCCTGGGGGACTAGAGGTCGAGCAGTACTTC
CASSQPGGLEVEQYF
>TRBJ2-5|TRBV27|many|.
TGTGCCAGCAGTTTAGTCGGACAAGAGACCCAGTACTTC
CASSLVGQETQYF
>TRBJ2-7|TRBV9|.|.
TGTGCCAGCAGCGTTCAGGCCTCAACCTACGAGCAGTACTTC
CASSVQASTYEQYF
>TRBJ2-7|TRBV19|.|TRBD2
TGTGCCAGTAGTCAGCTAGCGGGAGCCTCCTACGAGCAGTACTTC
CASSQLAGASYEQYF
>TRBJ2-2|TRBV11-2|once|TRBD2
TGTGCCAGCAGCCCAGGCCCTCCGGGACTAGCGTTCACCGGGGAGCTGTTTTTT
CASSPGPPGLAFTGELFF
>TRBJ2-7|TRBV29-1|.|TRBD1
TGCAGCGTTGAGGACAGGTTTGATGAGCAGTACTTC
CSVEDRFDEQYF
>TRBJ2-6|TRBV9|few|TRBD2
TGTGCCAGCGTCCTTCGGGGGACTAGCTTAGTCACTGGGGCCAACGTCCTGACTTTC
CASVLRGTSLVTGANVLTF
>TRBJ2-2|TRBV20-1|.|.
TGCAGTGCTACCAGGAACACCGGGGAGCTGTTTTTT
CSATRNTGELFF
>TRBJ2-5|TRBV10-2|few|TRBD2
TGCGCCAGCAGTGTAGGGACTAGCGGGATCCGAAAAGAGACCCAGTACTTC
CASSVGTSGIRKETQYF
>TRBJ1-2|TRBV12-3/TRBV12-4|many|.
TGTGCCAGCAGTTTAACAGGCCTCTATGGCTACACCTTC
CASSLTGLYGYTF
>TRBJ2-7|TRBV5-1|few|.
TGCGCCAGCAGACCTTACTCGGAGAACGAGCAGTACTTC
CASRPYSENEQYF
>TRBJ2-3|TRBV6-4|many|TRBD2
TGTGCCAGCAGTGAGGCGGGAGGGCTTGATACGCAGTATTTT
CASSEAGGLDTQYF
>TRBJ2-4|TRBV9|.|.
TGTGCCAGCGCAGGGCCTGGTGGCATTCAGTACTTC
CASAGPGGIQYF
>TRBJ2-3|TRBV4-2|many|TRBD2
TGTGCCAGCAGCCCATTAAGTCTGGTACAGACCCACTTAGGCGGGAGGATAGATACGCAGTATTTT
CASSPLSLVQTHLGGRIDTQYF
>TRBJ1-1|TRBV7-2|few|.
TGTGCCAGCAGCTTAGAGGTGGCAGGGGCGGGAGCTTTCTTT
CASSLEVAGAGAFF
>TRBJ2-1|TRBV24-1|.|.
TGTGCCACCTCATACGGGGACTCCTACAATGAGCAGTTCTTC
CATSYGDSYNEQFF
>TRBJ1-3|TRBV5-4|.|.
TGTGCCAGCAGCTTGGCGGCTGGAAACACCATATATTTT
CASSLAAGNTIYF
>TRBJ2-5|TRBV25-1|.|.
TGTGCCAGCAGTGAGCTGACCGTAGGGACCCAGTACTTC
CASSELTVGTQYF
>TRBJ2-7|TRBV28|few|TRBD2
TGTGCCAGCAGTTTAGGGCCTAGCGGGCCGACCTACGAGCAGTACTTC
CASSLGPSGPTYEQYF
>TRBJ1-2|TRBV27|.|.
TGTGCCAGCAGTTTATCGGCAGGGAACTATGGCTACACCTTC
CASSLSAGNYGYTF
>TRBJ1-6|TRBV12-3/TRBV12-4|.|.
TGTGCCAGCAGTTTCACTCTGGATTCACCCCTCCACTTT
CASSFTLDSPLHF
>TRBJ2-1|TRBV5-1|.|.
TGCGCCAGCGTTAGTTTCGGGGAGCAGTTCTTC
CASVSFGEQFF
>TRBJ2-1|TRBV3-1|many|TRBD2
TGTGCCAGCAGCCAACGCACTAGCGGGAGGACCAATGAGCAGTTCTTC
CASSQRTSGRTNEQFF
>TRBJ2-3|TRBV5-1|few|.
TGCGCCAGCAGCTTGGAAGGAAGACTAGGCCAATCGACGCAGTATTTT
CASSLEGRLGQSTQYF
>TRBJ2-1|TRBV20-1|few|.
TGCAGTGCTAGAGACACAGGTTACAATGAGCAGTTCTTC
CSARDTGYNEQFF